Below are 30 T cell receptor beta chains sequenced from a single sample in a study of CD8 T cells in Susac syndrome. The RNA, roughly 0.45 to 1 ug, was put through reverse transcription using random hexamers. TCRdb reanalysed the immunoSEQ multiplex PCR reads using MiXCR and keeps one entry per CDR3 protein. The table has around 300,000 distinct CDR3 sequences, roughly 94% seen once. The sequencing input was CD4+ T cells from PBMCs. Receptors originate from a human donor with multiple sclerosis.

The chain links TRBV7-3 to TRBJ2-2; D unclear. Germline lookup yields CDR1 SGHTA and CDR2 FQGTGA. Trimming took off 1 base at V and 7 bases at J, with 7 bases between the two ends. There are 13 residues in the CDR3. The CDR3 DNA reads as TGTGCCAGCAGCTTAAAATGGGGCGGGGAGCTGTTTTTT. Its protein product is CASSLKWGGELFF.

CDR3 in amino acids: CASSSPPLAGGVNEQFF. In DNA form, the CDR3 reads TGTGCCAGTAGTTCGCCCCCCCTAGCGGGAGGGGTCAATGAGCAGTTCTTC. The J gene is TRBJ2-1, the V gene TRBV19; 12 nucleotides line up with TRBD2. V lost 5 bases to trimming and J lost 6 bases; unmatched junction nucleotides: 11. The CDR3 has 17 amino acids. Per the germline V gene, CDR1 is LNHDA and CDR2 is SQIVND (reference sequence).

The rearrangement joins TRBV6-5 to TRBJ1-1; TRBD1 might be the D (6 bases). Germline CDR1 and CDR2: MNHEY and SVGAGI. Trimming cost V 0 bases and J 3 bases, with 14 bases left between them. This CDR3 comprises 16 residues. The chain's CDR3 is CASSYSRTVRDTEAFF. CDR3 sequence (DNA): TGTGCCAGCAGTTACTCGAGGACAGTAAGGGACACTGAAGCTTTCTTT.

The gene calls are TRBV3-1 and TRBJ1-1; 8 nucleotides match TRBD1. V lost 4 bases and J lost 3; bases outside the gene matches: 4. Germline V gene sequence: CDR1 LGHDT, CDR2 YNNKEL (reference sequence). The CDR3 has 14 amino acids. The CDR3 DNA follows: TGTGCCAGCAGCCGACAGGGACAGGACACTGAAGCTTTCTTT. Amino acids: CASSRQGQDTEAFF.

The rearrangement uses TRBV2 and TRBJ2-1; 9 bases match TRBD1. The junction had 9 bases not matched to a gene; V was cut back by 3 bases and J by 9 bases. This CDR3 spans 15 amino acids. CDR1 is SNHLY and CDR2 is FYNNEI in the germline V gene. The CDR3, as DNA: TGTGCCAGCAGTGATCCGGGACAGGGTCGTGTTGAGCAGTTCTTC. Amino acids: CASSDPGQGRVEQFF.

V and J are TRBV12-3 or TRBV12-4 and TRBJ1-1; D gene uncertain. The ends were cut back, 4 bases at V and 1 base at J, with 10 bases in the middle. CDR3 length: 14 amino acids. This CDR3 is CASSSWVPNTEAFF. DNA for the CDR3: TGTGCCAGCAGTTCGTGGGTCCCGAACACTGAAGCTTTCTTT.

CDR3 loop: CASSVAGGTGKETQYF. The CDR3 region has the DNA TGTGCCAGCAGCGTAGCTGGAGGGACAGGGAAAGAGACCCAGTACTTC. The chain couples TRBV9 to TRBJ2-5; 9 bases fit TRBD1. The CDR3 contains 16 residues. V gave up 0 bases and J gave up 3 bases; unmatched junction bases: 6. From germline, CDR1 is SGDLS and CDR2 YYNGEE.

The rearrangement joins TRBV6-1 to TRBJ1-1; 8 bases match TRBD1. Germline V gene lookup returns CDR1 MNHNS and CDR2 SASEGT. Trimming cost V 5 bases and J 3 bases; bases outside gene matches: 11. CDR3 length: 16 residues. This CDR3 reads CASSPQGASIDTEAFF. CDR3 coding DNA: TGTGCCAGCAGTCCCCAGGGGGCCTCGATAGACACTGAAGCTTTCTTT.

The chain combines TRBV24-1 with TRBJ2-3; 10 nucleotides agree with TRBD1. After removal of 7 bases from V and 2 bases from J, the junction contained 5 bases not matched to a gene. The CDR3 sequence is 15 residues long. From germline, CDR1 is KGHDR and CDR2 SFDVKD. The CDR3 DNA follows: TGTGCCACCAGCGGACAGGGGGACGCCACAGATACGCAGTATTTT. It yields the protein CATSGQGDATDTQYF.

The rearrangement joins TRBV29-1 to TRBJ2-1; 10 bases match TRBD2. V dropped 2 bases and J dropped 2; count of bases not matched to a gene: 12. The CDR3 has 18 residues. Germline CDR1 SQVTM, CDR2 ANQGSEA. CDR3 sequence (DNA): TGCAGCGTTGAATCGAGCGGGGGGGCCCCTACCCCCTACAATGAGCAGTTCTTC. This translates into CSVESSGGAPTPYNEQFF.

This chain connects TRBV20-1 to TRBJ1-1, with 8 bases matching TRBD1. Germline V CDR1 and CDR2: DFQATT, SNEGSKA (reference sequence). V lost 6 bases and J lost 5; bases outside the gene matches: 5. The CDR3 is 12 amino acids. Here the CDR3 reads CSAIQGGTEAFF. CDR3 nucleotide sequence: TGCAGTGCCATACAGGGGGGGACTGAAGCTTTCTTT.

The CDR3 DNA follows: TGTGCTAGTGGTCCAACCCTCGGGACAGCTACGAACACTGAAGCTTTCTTT. Encoded protein: CASGPTLGTATNTEAFF. This chain uses TRBV12-5 with TRBJ1-1; 7 bases align to TRBD1. The CDR3 is 17 amino acids. The J segment lost 1 base and the V segment lost 5 bases, leaving 13 bases of the junction unmatched. CDR1 LGHNT and CDR2 FRNRAP come from the germline V gene.

The CDR3 nucleotides read TGTGCCAGCAGTTTACAGGGTACGGGCTATGGCTACACCTTC. This translates into CASSLQGTGYGYTF. The chain has TRBV12-3 or TRBV12-4 and TRBJ1-2, with a possible D match to TRBD1 (5 bases). Deletions cut 2 bases from V and 4 bases from J, with 11 bases between. The CDR3 totals 14 residues.

This clonotype was found a few times. V is TRBV7-2 and J is TRBJ2-1; D remains unclear. The V gene's germline CDR1 is SGHTA and CDR2 FQGNSA. The V end was cut by 5 bases, the J end by 8 bases, with 7 bases between. The CDR3 has 11 residues. This CDR3 is CASSPIDEQFF. CDR3 coding DNA: TGTGCCAGCAGCCCGATCGATGAGCAGTTCTTC.

The chain combines TRBV21-1 with TRBJ2-5. TRBV21-1 is an annotated pseudogene. The length of the CDR3 is 12 residues. The CDR3 bases are TGTGCCAGCAGCAACTGGGAAGTGACCCAGTACTTC. Translated, it gives CASSNWEVTQYF.

V gene TRBV12-5 combines with J gene TRBJ2-5; D is unclear. Germline loops: CDR1 LGHNT, CDR2 FRNRAP. V was pared by 5 bases and J by 2 bases, with 3 bases between. The CDR3 sequence is 11 residues long. This CDR3 reads CASGVQETQYF. CDR3 DNA: TGTGCTAGTGGTGTGCAAGAGACCCAGTACTTC.

In this sample, this clonotype turned up once. The chain couples TRBV30 to TRBJ2-6; no clear D. The germline V gene encodes CDR1 GTSNPN and CDR2 SVGIG (reference sequence). The CDR3 extends over 15 amino acids. Trimming pared 4 bases from V and 2 bases from J, leaving 12 bases between. CDR3 in DNA: TGTGCCTGGACTCCCGATAGGGCTGGGGCCAACGTCCTGACTTTC. Amino acid sequence: CAWTPDRAGANVLTF.

The chain links TRBV7-2 to TRBJ2-2; no firm D call. CDR3 length equals 13 residues. Trimming took 4 bases from V and 5 from J, leaving 8 bases between them. CDR1 is SGHTA and CDR2 is FQGNSA in the germline V gene. CDR3 in amino acids: CASSSLGTGELFF. In DNA form, the CDR3 reads TGTGCCAGCAGCTCCTTGGGGACCGGGGAGCTGTTTTTT.

The rearrangement joins TRBV12-3 or TRBV12-4 to TRBJ1-1; D ambiguous. The V gene lost 0 bases and the J gene lost 10 bases, with 3 bases spanning the gap. The CDR3 contains 10 residues. The CDR3 here is CASSLAGAFF. CDR3 in DNA: TGTGCCAGCAGTTTAGCTGGAGCTTTCTTT.

This chain links TRBV5-1 with TRBJ2-1, with D possibly TRBD2 on 5 matching bases. Germline CDR1 reads SGHRS; CDR2 reads YFSETQ. The CDR3 contains 12 residues. V was shortened by 7 bases and J by 6 bases, with 11 bases between the two germline ends. For the CDR3, the DNA is TGCGCCAGCTGGCGGGTCCCCAATGAGCAGTTCTTC. It translates to CASWRVPNEQFF.

CDR3 protein: CSAALISDTQYF. The CDR3 DNA follows: TGCAGCGCCGCACTAATAAGTGATACGCAGTATTTT. This rearrangement joins TRBV29-1 to TRBJ2-3, with D hard to call. CDR1 is SQVTM, CDR2 ANQGSEA, per germline. This CDR3 spans 12 amino acids. V lost 7 bases, J lost 6 bases, and 14 bases lay in between.

CDR3 loop: CASSWRTGEDLDTQYF. In nucleotides, the CDR3 is TGTGCCAGCAGCTGGCGCACAGGGGAGGACCTTGATACGCAGTATTTT. The gene calls are TRBV7-2 and TRBJ2-3; D may be TRBD1 (7 bases). Germline CDR1 SGHTA, CDR2 FQGNSA. The V and J ends lost 4 bases and 6 bases respectively, with 20 bases between them. This CDR3 is 16 amino acids long.

Only one count was recorded for this clonotype. V usage is TRBV4-1 and J usage is TRBJ1-2, with 7 bases matching TRBD1. Germline V gives CDR1 MGHRA, CDR2 YSYEKL. The CDR3 sequence is 17 residues long. The junction had 13 bases not matched to a gene; V was cut back by 2 bases and J by 4 bases. The CDR3 region is CASSQTPRDSSIYGYTF. Written as DNA, the CDR3 is TGCGCCAGCAGCCAAACTCCTAGGGACAGCTCCATCTATGGCTACACCTTC.

V gene TRBV24-1 combines with J gene TRBJ2-4, with D possibly matching TRBD1 (6 bases). This CDR3 spans 15 amino acids. Germline V CDR1 and CDR2: KGHDR, SFDVKD. With 6 bases removed from V and 1 base from J, the gap between germline ends came to 12 bases. CDR3 sequence reads: CATSNSGVAKNIQYF. The CDR3 region has the DNA TGTGCCACCAGTAACTCAGGGGTGGCCAAAAACATTCAGTACTTC.

V usage is TRBV5-1 and J usage is TRBJ2-2; D is unclear. The CDR3 spans 12 residues. Germline CDR1 SGHRS, CDR2 YFSETQ. Trimming removed 4 bases from V and 6 bases from J, with 7 bases in between. The CDR3 DNA is TGCGCCAGCAGCGTCTTATCCGGGGAGCTGTTTTTT. Residues: CASSVLSGELFF.

J is TRBJ2-1 and V is TRBV2, with D maybe TRBD1 (6 bases). Germline CDR1 and CDR2: SNHLY and FYNNEI. CDR3 length: 16 residues. The germline V and J ends were trimmed by 6 bases and 0 bases, with 15 bases remaining between them. CDR3 residues: CASRQGGASSYNEQFF. The CDR3 nucleotides are TGTGCCAGCAGACAGGGTGGGGCAAGCTCCTACAATGAGCAGTTCTTC.

Written as DNA, the CDR3 is TGTGCCACTACTATTGGTCGGGTCTACGAGCAGTACTTC. Its translation is CATTIGRVYEQYF. The chain employs TRBV6-1 and TRBJ2-7; D unresolved. Trimming shortened V by 10 bases and J by 3 bases, and 16 bases separated the two germline ends. The CDR3 spans 13 residues. CDR1 is MNHNS, CDR2 SASEGT, per germline.

The chain carries TRBV20-1 and TRBJ1-1, with D hard to call. Trimming cost V 1 base and J 10 bases, with 22 bases left between them. The length of the CDR3 is 15 residues. In germline, CDR1 is DFQATT, CDR2 SNEGSKA (reference sequence). The CDR3: CSARASGSTYGGAFF. The CDR3, as DNA: TGCAGTGCTAGAGCTTCCGGGTCTACTTATGGAGGAGCTTTCTTT.

V is TRBV28 and J is TRBJ1-2, with TRBD1 matching over 10 bases. CDR1 is MDHEN, CDR2 SYDVKM, per germline. Trimming took 7 bases from V and 4 from J; bases not matched to a gene: 15. This CDR3 is built from 17 residues. The CDR3 here is CASTRPGQGSSRYGYTF. The DNA of the CDR3 is TGTGCCAGCACCCGACCGGGACAGGGGTCTTCCCGCTATGGCTACACCTTC.

The V and J genes are TRBV19 and TRBJ2-7, with 7 positions matching TRBD1. J gave up 1 base and V 3 bases, and 3 bases lay outside the gene matches. Germline loops: CDR1 LNHDA, CDR2 SQIVND (reference sequence). This CDR3 region has 14 residues. The CDR3 protein is CASSMTGSSYEQYF. The CDR3 region has the DNA TGTGCCAGTAGTATGACAGGGTCGTCCTACGAGCAGTACTTC.